A selection of T cell receptor beta chains follows, all from one sample in a study of Graves' ophthalmopathy and Graves' hyperthyroidism. TCRdb independently ran MiXCR on the multiplex PCR reads; one entry per CDR3 protein. Among roughly 380,000 distinct CDR3 sequences listed, approximately 15% were seen once. Material: peripheral blood. Receptors originate from a young woman with stable Graves' hyperthyroidism. Each CDR3 is given with its conserved first and last residue. Each record gives: D gene, J gene, clone size, V gene, CDR3 protein, CDR3 DNA. The D gene is left open where the match is weak. Clone size is not always given. Where it is, it says once, few, many or a class for expanded clones.

D: .
J: TRBJ2-5
size: few
V: TRBV18
CDR3: CASSPLGAPLQETQYF
DNA: TGTGCCAGCTCACCATTGGGGGCCCCCCTCCAAGAGACCCAGTACTTC

D: TRBD1
J: TRBJ2-7
size: many
V: TRBV24-1
CDR3: CATGDRGRYEQYF
DNA: TGTGCCACCGGGGACAGGGGGCGCTACGAGCAGTACTTC

D: TRBD1
J: TRBJ1-1
size: many
V: TRBV6-2/TRBV6-3
CDR3: CASSQRTGVPMNTEAFF
DNA: TGTGCCAGCAGTCAACGGACAGGCGTACCCATGAACACTGAAGCTTTCTTT

D: .
J: TRBJ2-1
size: many
V: TRBV11-2
CDR3: CASSLDRRYEQFF
DNA: TGTGCCAGCAGCTTAGATAGGAGGTATGAGCAGTTCTTC

D: .
J: TRBJ2-5
size: .
V: TRBV25-1
CDR3: CASERFDGLQETQYF
DNA: TGTGCCAGCGAAAGGTTCGACGGTCTCCAAGAGACCCAGTACTTC

D: TRBD2
J: TRBJ2-5
size: many
V: TRBV7-9
CDR3: CASSTPERGETQYF
DNA: TGTGCCAGCAGCACCCCCGAGCGGGGAGAGACCCAGTACTTC

D: .
J: TRBJ1-1
size: many
V: TRBV20-1
CDR3: CSAFLDTEAFF
DNA: TGCAGCGCCTTCTTGGACACTGAAGCTTTCTTT

D: TRBD1
J: TRBJ2-5
size: .
V: TRBV6-1
CDR3: CASRTEGAGETQYF
DNA: TGTGCCAGCAGAACAGAGGGGGCAGGGGAGACCCAGTACTTC

D: .
J: TRBJ1-1
size: many
V: TRBV6-5
CDR3: CASSYPAPFKAFF
DNA: TGTGCCAGCAGTTACCCGGCCCCTTTCAAGGCTTTCTTT

D: .
J: TRBJ2-2
size: few
V: TRBV6-5
CDR3: CASSYLGGTNTGELFF
DNA: TGTGCCAGCAGTTACCTGGGGGGCACGAACACCGGGGAGCTGTTTTTT

D: .
J: TRBJ2-2
size: few
V: TRBV28
CDR3: CASSFRGRKGAAGGELFF
DNA: TGTGCCAGCAGTTTCCGGGGCAGAAAAGGGGCGGCTGGCGGGGAGCTGTTTTTT

D: .
J: TRBJ1-1
size: few
V: TRBV3-1
CDR3: CASSQVQPRNKYTEAFF
DNA: TGTGCCAGCAGCCAGGTCCAACCTCGAAACAAGTACACTGAAGCTTTCTTT

D: .
J: TRBJ2-7
size: .
V: TRBV20-1
CDR3: CSARRHLSYEQYF
DNA: TGCAGTGCTAGAAGACATCTCTCCTACGAGCAGTACTTC

D: TRBD1
J: TRBJ1-2
size: many
V: TRBV6-5
CDR3: CASSYRPGTARGYGYTF
DNA: TGTGCCAGCAGTTACCGGCCCGGGACAGCGAGGGGCTATGGCTACACCTTC

D: .
J: TRBJ2-5
size: many
V: TRBV6-1
CDR3: CASSDGRETQYF
DNA: TGTGCCAGCAGTGACGGGAGAGAGACCCAGTACTTC

D: .
J: TRBJ1-5
size: .
V: TRBV7-2
CDR3: CASSQAPGSNQPQHF
DNA: TGTGCCAGCAGCCAGGCCCCAGGGAGCAATCAGCCCCAGCATTTT

D: .
J: TRBJ1-2
size: many
V: TRBV5-1
CDR3: CASSLEGENYGYTF
DNA: TGCGCCAGCAGCTTGGAGGGAGAAAATTATGGCTACACCTTC

D: TRBD1
J: TRBJ2-5
size: many
V: TRBV6-1
CDR3: CASSAMTGAETQYF
DNA: TGTGCCAGCAGTGCAATGACAGGGGCAGAGACCCAGTACTTC

D: .
J: TRBJ1-2
size: many
V: TRBV4-2
CDR3: CASSQDSGAVDGYTF
DNA: TGTGCCAGCAGCCAAGATTCTGGGGCAGTGGATGGCTACACCTTC

D: .
J: TRBJ1-5
size: .
V: TRBV20-1
CDR3: CSASVYSNQPQHF
DNA: TGCAGTGCTAGTGTTTATAGCAATCAGCCCCAGCATTTT

D: .
J: TRBJ2-7
size: many
V: TRBV7-2
CDR3: CASAFRVGDEQYF
DNA: TGTGCCAGCGCCTTCAGGGTAGGGGACGAGCAGTACTTC

D: .
J: TRBJ1-2
size: many
V: TRBV24-1
CDR3: CATSDPTAGRSYTF
DNA: TGTGCCACCAGTGACCCCACCGCTGGACGAAGCTACACCTTC

D: TRBD1
J: TRBJ2-5
size: few
V: TRBV12-3/TRBV12-4
CDR3: CASRLGTGMETQYF
DNA: TGTGCCAGCAGACTCGGGACAGGGATGGAGACCCAGTACTTC

D: TRBD1
J: TRBJ2-7
size: many
V: TRBV12-5
CDR3: CASGITGGHEQYF
DNA: TGTGCTAGTGGTATAACAGGGGGCCACGAGCAGTACTTC

D: .
J: TRBJ2-2
size: few
V: TRBV29-1
CDR3: CSVVLDQRFTGELFF
DNA: TGCAGCGTTGTATTGGATCAGCGATTCACCGGGGAGCTGTTTTTT

D: TRBD1
J: TRBJ1-1
size: many
V: TRBV7-2
CDR3: CASSTRTGSTEAFF
DNA: TGTGCCAGCAGCACCCGGACAGGCAGCACTGAAGCTTTCTTT

D: .
J: TRBJ2-3
size: few
V: TRBV18
CDR3: CASSPSGATDTQYF
DNA: TGTGCCAGCTCACCCTCTGGCGCAACAGATACGCAGTATTTT